This paragraph reports one TCR beta chain. What it recognizes is unknown. The data belong to a study of identifying expanded T cells in peripheral blood. Sequenced by immunoSEQ multiplex PCR; TCRdb stores in-frame clones only, minus some. The data hold 95,000 to 100,000 clones, with 87% observed a single time. Regarding the study as a whole: Technical replicates showed roughly 1.2 changed clones; approximately 2 weeks 15 to 20; four weeks 19. Variance in clone template counts between roughly 2-week samples significantly increased with total template count across all healthy donors.

During the collection period, no donor immune events like infections were recorded. Per the germline V gene, CDR1 is LNHNV and CDR2 is YYDKDF (reference sequence). The CDR3 consists of 16 residues. The junction had 11 bases not matched to a gene; V was cut back by 5 bases and J by 2 bases. The receptor comes from a person aged 18 to 75 in good health. The sequenced sample consisted of blood. The chain uses TRBV15 and TRBJ1-2, with TRBD1 matching over 7 bases. The CDR3 protein is CATSQQWTGSNYGYTF. The CDR3 DNA reads TGTGCCACCAGCCAGCAGTGGACAGGCTCAAACTATGGCTACACCTTC.